Listed here are 21 T cell receptor beta chains from one sample, sequenced in a study of neoadjuvant anti-PD-1 for oral cavity cancer. The repertoire was sequenced with immunoSEQ multiplex PCR; TCRdb's copy has only in-frame clones and lacks some. Among fewer than 20,000 clones, less than 80% were seen once, and the ten largest hold 2% to 3%. Specimen: PBMCs, collected before nivolumab (anti-PD-1) treatment. The source is a person between 35 and 79 years old with oral cavity squamous cell carcinoma.

The chain combines TRBV4-2 with TRBJ2-3; 8 positions match TRBD2. The CDR3 is made up of 14 amino acids. Germline CDR1 LGHNA, CDR2 YNFKEQ. V lost 7 bases and J lost 0; bases outside the gene matches: 3. In DNA, the CDR3 is TGTGCCAGCAAGCGGGAGCAGAGCACAGATACGCAGTATTTT. Encoded protein: CASKREQSTDTQYF.

The gene calls are TRBV30 and TRBJ1-5; D uncertain. Germline V gene data show CDR1 as GTSNPN and CDR2 as SVGIG (reference sequence). There are 14 residues in the CDR3. V was pared by 2 bases and J by 2 bases, with 10 bases between. The CDR3 coding sequence is TGTGCCTGGAGTTTAAGAACCGGCAATCAGCCCCAGCATTTT. This gives the protein CAWSLRTGNQPQHF.

V and J are TRBV25-1 and TRBJ1-1; tentative D call: TRBD1 (5 bases). The germline V gene encodes CDR1 MGHDK and CDR2 SYGVNS. The CDR3 totals 13 residues. Trimming shortened V by 2 bases and J by 1 base, and 5 bases separated the two germline ends. In nucleotides, the CDR3 is TGTGCCAGCAGTGAACAGGGGAACACTGAAGCTTTCTTT. As protein: CASSEQGNTEAFF.

V is TRBV19 and J is TRBJ2-7; possibly TRBD2 for D (5 bases). Germline CDR1 reads LNHDA; CDR2 reads SQIVND (reference sequence). The CDR3 has 13 amino acids. V was trimmed by 5 bases and J by 7 bases, leaving 15 bases between them. This CDR3 reads CASSSVYGEEQYF. CDR3 coding DNA: TGTGCCAGTAGTTCAGTATATGGGGAGGAGCAGTACTTC.

This clone is categorized as medium-sized. The rearrangement uses TRBV2 and TRBJ1-5; no clear D gene. The CDR3 is 14 amino acids. The germline gives CDR1 SNHLY, CDR2 FYNNEI. V lost 3 bases and J 8 bases, leaving 14 bases between the germline ends. The DNA for the CDR3 is TGTGCCAGCAGTGAGGGTCGGAACGGGGAGCCCCAGCATTTT. Protein sequence: CASSEGRNGEPQHF.

V and J are TRBV5-1 and TRBJ2-5; D tentatively fits TRBD1 or TRBD2 (5 bases each). V shed 2 bases and J shed 4 bases, with 15 bases lying between them. CDR1 and CDR2 (germline): SGHRS, YFSETQ. The CDR3 extends over 15 amino acids. In DNA, the CDR3 is TGCGCCAGCAGCTTCTCTGGGGGTGGGGTAGAGACCCAGTACTTC. Amino acids: CASSFSGGGVETQYF.

The genes are TRBV30 and TRBJ2-5; TRBD1 matches at 8 bases. The length of the CDR3 is 13 residues. Germline V gives CDR1 GTSNPN, CDR2 SVGIG (reference sequence). Trimming removed 5 bases from V and 1 base from J; junction bases left unmatched: 3. This CDR3 is CAWATGVQETQYF. In DNA, the CDR3 is TGTGCCTGGGCGACAGGGGTCCAAGAGACCCAGTACTTC.

The chain has TRBV19 and TRBJ2-2, with 11 positions matching TRBD1. The V and J ends lost 0 bases and 4 bases, in that order; junction bases with no gene match: 4. The CDR3 length is 17 residues. From germline, CDR1 is LNHDA and CDR2 SQIVND (reference sequence). The CDR3 nucleotides read TGTGCCAGTAGTATAGATCAGGGACAGGGGGGCACCGGGGAGCTGTTTTTT. Protein: CASSIDQGQGGTGELFF.

This chain joins TRBV15 and TRBJ2-3; TRBD2 agrees at 11 bases. The germline CDR1 and CDR2 sequences are LNHNV and YYDKDF (reference sequence). V lost 0 bases to trimming and J lost 8 bases; unmatched junction nucleotides: 13. The CDR3 runs to 18 residues. The CDR3 protein is CATSRDGLTSGGRGTQYF. The CDR3 DNA is TGTGCCACCAGCAGAGATGGGTTAACTAGCGGGGGCCGGGGTACGCAGTATTTT.

The chain recombines TRBV7-8 with TRBJ2-7; the match to TRBD2 covers 11 bases. The J call may not be correct, given that the DNA end is closer to TRBJ2-1. The CDR3 extends over 15 amino acids. CDR1 is SGHVS and CDR2 is FQNEAQ in the germline V gene. The CDR3 here is CASSSPGTSGTQQFF. Written as DNA, the CDR3 is TGTGCCAGCAGCTCCCCCGGGACTAGCGGAACTCAGCAGTTCTTC.

This sequence joins TRBV5-4 and TRBJ1-2; D might be TRBD1 (6 bases). The CDR3 is 13 amino acids. Germline values: CDR1 SGHNT, CDR2 YYREEE (reference sequence). Trimming cost V 3 bases and J 7 bases, with 13 bases left between them. This CDR3 is CASSWTVLSGYTF. CDR3 nucleotide sequence: TGTGCCAGCAGCTGGACAGTACTGTCTGGCTACACCTTC.

This clone was detected a few times. The gene calls are TRBV28 and TRBJ1-1; 9 nucleotides line up with TRBD1. This CDR3 is 17 amino acids long. The germline V gene has CDR1 MDHEN and CDR2 SYDVKM. V was pared by 3 bases and J by 2 bases, with 10 bases of the junction left unmatched. CDR3 protein: CASSLIFGTGSNTEAFF. CDR3 nucleotide sequence: TGTGCCAGCAGTTTGATCTTCGGGACAGGGAGTAACACTGAAGCTTTCTTT.

This clone was observed a few times. The genes are TRBV27 and TRBJ1-5; tentatively, D is TRBD1 (5 bases). V gave up 6 bases and J gave up 7 bases, with 16 bases separating them. Per germline, CDR1 MNHEY and CDR2 SMNVEV (reference sequence). The CDR3 spans 14 residues. The CDR3 coding sequence is TGTGCCAGCAGAACCCAGGGTTCCGGGCAGCCCCAGCATTTT. This sequence encodes CASRTQGSGQPQHF.

The genes are TRBV4-2 and TRBJ1-1; possible D gene TRBD1, 5 bases. CDR3 length: 16 amino acids. Germline V gene lookup returns CDR1 LGHNA and CDR2 YNFKEQ. The ends were cut back, 1 base at V and 3 bases at J, with 15 bases in the middle. The DNA of the CDR3 is TGTGCCAGCAGCCAAGGATTGAGCGACAGACACACTGAAGCTTTCTTT. It specifies CASSQGLSDRHTEAFF.

J is TRBJ2-2 and V is TRBV27; TRBD2 aligns across 13 bases. CDR3 size: 16 residues. Germline trimming cut 6 bases from V and 4 bases from J; bases unmatched to any gene: 5. Germline lookup yields CDR1 MNHEY and CDR2 SMNVEV (reference sequence). The CDR3 sequence is CASSLGLAGLTGELFF. CDR3 coding DNA: TGTGCCAGCAGCCTGGGACTAGCGGGACTCACCGGGGAGCTGTTTTTT.

This chain's CDR3 is CASSPSTGLTYGYTF. The CDR3 region has the DNA TGTGCCAGCAGTCCCTCGACAGGGCTTACCTATGGCTACACCTTC. This sequence joins TRBV27 and TRBJ1-2; 7 bases line up with TRBD1. The CDR3 extends over 15 amino acids. Trimming took 5 bases from V and 4 from J; bases not matched to a gene: 10. Germline CDR1 and CDR2: MNHEY and SMNVEV (reference sequence).

For the CDR3, the DNA is TGTGCCAGCTCACCCAGCAGGGGAGAGTATGGCTACACCTTC. This translates into CASSPSRGEYGYTF. The rearrangement uses TRBV18 and TRBJ1-2, with a possible D match to TRBD1 (6 bases). This CDR3 has 14 residues. CDR1 is KGHSH and CDR2 is LQKENI in the germline V gene. Trimming pared 3 bases from V and 5 bases from J, leaving 13 bases between.

The V and J genes are TRBV7-8 and TRBJ2-5, with D possibly TRBD2 on 5 matching bases. This CDR3 contains 15 residues. V was clipped by 5 bases and J by 5 bases, with 18 bases between them. Looked up from germline, CDR1 is SGHVS and CDR2 is FQNEAQ. CDR3 amino acids: CASSPRGAGVETQYF. Written as DNA, the CDR3 is TGTGCCAGCAGCCCCCGTGGCGCGGGCGTGGAGACCCAGTACTTC. Supplemented by reference TRBV7-8 and TRBJ2-5, the full variable domain reads GAGVSQSPRYKVAKRGQDVALRCDPISGHVSLFWYQQALGQGPEFLTYFQNEAQLDKSGLPSDRFFAERPEGSVSTLKIQRTQQEDSAVYLCASSPRGAGVETQYFGPGTRLLVL.

The V gene is TRBV27, the J gene TRBJ2-5; 7 bases line up with TRBD1. Trimming took 5 bases from V and 7 from J; bases not matched to a gene: 16. The CDR3 consists of 16 residues. CDR1 and CDR2 from the germline V gene are MNHEY and SMNVEV (reference sequence). The CDR3 loop reads CASSILDHRGPGTQYF. CDR3 sequence (DNA): TGTGCCAGCAGTATTCTGGACCACAGGGGCCCCGGGACCCAGTACTTC.

CDR3 nucleotides: TGTGCCAGCAGTCTTGACAGGGAGCGAGAGACCCAGTACTTC. Translating gives CASSLDRERETQYF. The chain joins TRBV2 to TRBJ2-5, with TRBD1 identical over 7 bases. The CDR3 totals 14 residues. Germline V gene sequence: CDR1 SNHLY, CDR2 FYNNEI. After removal of 5 bases from V and 4 bases from J, the junction contained 7 bases not matched to a gene.

This clone was counted only a few times. The chain is built from TRBV25-1 and TRBJ1-4; D ambiguous. Trimming left V 2 bases short and J 8 bases short, with 12 bases between. CDR1 and CDR2 from the germline V gene are MGHDK and SYGVNS. This CDR3 contains 14 residues. The CDR3 DNA reads TGTGCCAGCAGTGAAGCGGGGTCTGGGGAAAAACTGTTTTTT. The encoded protein is CASSEAGSGEKLFF.